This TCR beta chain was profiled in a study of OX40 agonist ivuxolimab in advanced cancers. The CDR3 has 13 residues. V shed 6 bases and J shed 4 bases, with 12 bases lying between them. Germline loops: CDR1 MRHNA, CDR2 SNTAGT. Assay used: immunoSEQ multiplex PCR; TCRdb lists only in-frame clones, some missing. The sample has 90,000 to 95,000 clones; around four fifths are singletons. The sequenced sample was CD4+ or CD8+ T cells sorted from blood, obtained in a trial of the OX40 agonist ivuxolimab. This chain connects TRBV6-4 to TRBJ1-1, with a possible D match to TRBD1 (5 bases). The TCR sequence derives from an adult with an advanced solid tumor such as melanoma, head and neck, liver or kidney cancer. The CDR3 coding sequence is TGTGCCAGCAGCCAGACAGTTTTCACTGAAGCTTTCTTT. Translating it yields CASSQTVFTEAFF.